This T cell receptor (beta chain) appears in the sequencing data of a study of blood T cell repertoires in COVID-19. Study context: Some COVID-19 samples were acute and others convalescent; all came from the United States, Italy and Spain.

J lost 5 bases, V lost 6 bases, and 6 bases had no gene match. CDR1 and CDR2 from the germline V gene are MDHEN and SYDVKM. The CDR3 extends over 14 amino acids. TCRdb's copy holds only in-frame clones and misses some; the assay was immunoSEQ multiplex PCR. The top ten clones hold about a sixth of a sample with around 60,000 clones, approximately 90% of them seen once. The receptor was isolated from a woman in her sixties with COVID-19, enrolled during active disease. The chain carries TRBV28 and TRBJ2-3; 9 bases map to TRBD2. The sample was peripheral blood. CDR3: CASSRVAGVDTQYF. The CDR3 DNA reads TGTGCCAGCAGCCGAGTAGCGGGGGTAGATACGCAGTATTTT.